Each of the 22 T cell receptor beta chains below was sequenced from the same sample in a study of cytomegalovirus exposure and HLA in healthy donors. It was with 60 Vbeta and 13 Jbeta primers that the PCR ran. Produced via immunoSEQ multiplex PCR; TCRdb's table is partial and in-frame only. In the table there are more than 150,000 clones, 75% to 85% of which are singletons. The sample was PBMCs. These receptors all stem from a man younger than 35 in good health and CMV-seronegative.

This chain uses TRBV9 with TRBJ2-5; 7 bases line up with TRBD2. V was pared by 4 bases and J by 4 bases, with 13 bases of the junction left unmatched. From germline, CDR1 is SGDLS and CDR2 YYNGEE. This CDR3 is 16 amino acids long. DNA for the CDR3: TGTGCCAGCAGCTTAACGGGACTAAAAGCCGTAGAGACCCAGTACTTC. Its translation: CASSLTGLKAVETQYF.

The genes are TRBV28 and TRBJ2-1; D may be TRBD2 (6 bases). CDR1 is MDHEN, CDR2 SYDVKM, per germline. The CDR3 covers 13 residues. Trimming removed 6 bases from V and 1 base from J, with 7 bases in between. The CDR3: CASRSGSYNEQFF. The CDR3 nucleotides are TGTGCCAGCAGAAGCGGGTCCTACAATGAGCAGTTCTTC.

V and J are TRBV6-1 and TRBJ2-3; 9 nucleotides align to TRBD1. There are 18 residues in the CDR3. V lost 4 bases, J lost 2 bases, and 13 bases stayed unmatched. Germline CDR1 reads MNHNS; CDR2 reads SASEGT. Here the CDR3 DNA reads TGTGCCAGCAGTGGGGAGACAGGGGGGACTTCTGTCACAGATACGCAGTATTTT. Residues: CASSGETGGTSVTDTQYF.

V and J are TRBV6-6 and TRBJ2-7; TRBD2 aligns across 13 bases. This CDR3 contains 14 residues. Germline V gives CDR1 MNHNY, CDR2 SVGAGI (reference sequence). The J segment lost 6 bases and the V segment lost 6 bases, leaving 5 bases of the junction unmatched. CDR3 residues: CASRALAGGGEQYF. In DNA, the CDR3 is TGTGCCAGCAGGGCACTAGCGGGAGGGGGCGAGCAGTACTTC.

This clone was observed once. The chain is built from TRBV7-9 and TRBJ2-7, with TRBD2 as a possible D gene (5 bases). The CDR3 loop spans 13 amino acids. The germline V gene encodes CDR1 SEHNR and CDR2 FQNEAQ (reference sequence). Trimming shortened V by 3 bases and J by 2 bases, and 8 bases separated the two germline ends. In DNA, the CDR3 is TGTGCCAGCAGCTTGCGGCGGGCCTACGAGCAGTACTTC. It translates to CASSLRRAYEQYF.

The V call is TRBV6-6, the J call TRBJ1-5; 7 bases are a match to TRBD1. CDR3 length: 14 residues. Germline V gives CDR1 MNHNY, CDR2 SVGAGI (reference sequence). Unmatched junction bases numbered 4, after V lost 5 bases and J lost 3 bases. This CDR3 is CASSTTGTNQPQHF. The CDR3 DNA follows: TGTGCCAGCAGTACGACAGGGACCAATCAGCCCCAGCATTTT.

The chain carries TRBV7-3 and TRBJ2-1; 12 bases are a match to TRBD2. The length of the CDR3 is 15 residues. V lost 6 bases to trimming and J lost 4 bases; unmatched junction nucleotides: 4. The germline V gene encodes CDR1 SGHTA and CDR2 FQGTGA. The chain's CDR3 is CASRRLAGEYNEQFF. CDR3 bases: TGTGCCAGCAGGCGACTAGCGGGGGAGTACAATGAGCAGTTCTTC.

The V call is TRBV4-1, the J call TRBJ2-7; no firm D call. The length of the CDR3 is 14 residues. Trimming left V 0 bases short and J 2 bases short, with 8 bases between. CDR1 and CDR2 (germline): MGHRA, YSYEKL. Here the CDR3 DNA reads TGCGCCAGCAGCCAAGATAGCCGGACCTACGAGCAGTACTTC. It encodes CASSQDSRTYEQYF.

This chain links TRBV7-8 with TRBJ2-1, with 9 bases identical to TRBD2. V shed 8 bases and J 12 bases; nucleotides not matched to a gene: 14. This CDR3 spans 14 amino acids. Per the germline V gene, CDR1 is SGHVS and CDR2 is FQNEAQ. The CDR3, as DNA: TGTGCCAGCCTTAGCGGGGGTCCTTTGGCGGGGCAGTTCTTC. Residues: CASLSGGPLAGQFF. Based on the CDR3 plus reference TRBV7-8 and TRBJ2-1, the full variable domain is GAGVSQSPRYKVAKRGQDVALRCDPISGHVSLFWYQQALGQGPEFLTYFQNEAQLDKSGLPSDRFFAERPEGSVSTLKIQRTQQEDSAVYLCASLSGGPLAGQFFGPGTRLTVL.

V usage is TRBV9 and J usage is TRBJ2-3, with 14 bases identical to TRBD2. The V gene end was trimmed by 6 bases and the J gene end by 4 bases; junction bases not matched to a gene: 13. Germline CDR1 reads SGDLS; CDR2 reads YYNGEE. The CDR3 loop spans 18 amino acids. The CDR3 reads CASTGPGLAGEEADTQYF. In DNA, the CDR3 is TGTGCCAGCACCGGACCGGGACTAGCGGGAGAGGAGGCAGATACGCAGTATTTT.

The chain carries TRBV2 and TRBJ2-1; 11 positions agree with TRBD1. V lost 6 bases, J lost 6 bases, and 7 bases stayed unmatched. This CDR3 has 15 residues. Germline loops: CDR1 SNHLY, CDR2 FYNNEI. The CDR3 coding sequence is TGTGCCAGCAGGGAACCCGGGACAGGGGGCAATGAGCAGTTCTTC. Translated, it gives CASREPGTGGNEQFF.

This sequence joins TRBV7-9 and TRBJ1-2; 10 bases are shared with TRBD1. The V segment lost 1 base and the J segment 4 bases; nucleotides outside the gene matches: 9. The germline V gene has CDR1 SEHNR and CDR2 FQNEAQ (reference sequence). The length of the CDR3 is 17 residues. The CDR3 loop reads CASSLDVGGTGVYGYTF. In DNA, the CDR3 is TGTGCCAGCAGCTTAGACGTTGGGGGGACAGGGGTCTATGGCTACACCTTC.

The count of this clone is one. This rearrangement joins TRBV5-1 to TRBJ2-5; 9 bases fit TRBD1. Looked up from germline, CDR1 is SGHRS and CDR2 is YFSETQ. J lost 5 bases, V lost 4 bases, and 12 bases had no gene match. This CDR3 spans 16 amino acids. Written as DNA, the CDR3 is TGCGCCAGCAGCCGGACCGGGACAGGGAGTGGGGAGACCCAGTACTTC. Translation: CASSRTGTGSGETQYF.

The V and J genes are TRBV19 and TRBJ1-3, with TRBD1 identical over 9 bases. The CDR3 has 16 amino acids. Germline V gene lookup returns CDR1 LNHDA and CDR2 SQIVND (reference sequence). With 4 bases clipped from V and 2 bases from J, the junction kept 6 bases outside the gene matches. This CDR3 is CASSTGTGFTGNTIYF. CDR3 in DNA: TGTGCCAGTAGTACCGGGACAGGGTTTACTGGAAACACCATATATTTT.

V gene TRBV28 combines with J gene TRBJ2-2; no clear D gene. Trimming left V 3 bases short and J 6 bases short, with 11 bases between. The CDR3 contains 14 residues. Germline V lookup: CDR1 MDHEN, CDR2 SYDVKM. In DNA form, the CDR3 reads TGTGCCAGCAGTTTTCTTGCAGTGGCCGGGGAGCTGTTTTTT. Protein product: CASSFLAVAGELFF.

The chain employs TRBV2 and TRBJ2-3; 9 bases are shared with TRBD2. CDR1 is SNHLY and CDR2 is FYNNEI in the germline V gene. Trimming cost V 6 bases and J 7 bases; bases outside gene matches: 11. The CDR3 length is 15 residues. CDR3 nucleotides: TGTGCCAGCAGCGAGATTAGCGGGAGATCCAATACGCAGTATTTT. It specifies CASSEISGRSNTQYF.

The chain links TRBV7-9 to TRBJ1-1; perhaps TRBD1 as D (5 bases). Germline CDR1 reads SEHNR; CDR2 reads FQNEAQ (reference sequence). Trimming cost V 4 bases and J 3 bases, with 12 bases left between them. The CDR3 has 14 amino acids. CDR3 in amino acids: CASSSGVYHTEAFF. The CDR3 bases are TGTGCCAGCAGCTCGGGGGTATACCACACTGAAGCTTTCTTT.

The rearrangement links TRBV9 to TRBJ2-1, with D possibly TRBD2 on 6 matching bases. V lost 3 bases to trimming and J lost 2 bases, with 6 bases between them. The V gene's germline CDR1 is SGDLS and CDR2 YYNGEE. The CDR3 is made up of 13 amino acids. CDR3: CASSGGAYNEQFF. CDR3 nucleotides: TGTGCCAGCAGCGGGGGGGCCTACAATGAGCAGTTCTTC.

This clone was seen more than once but under ten times. The V and J genes are TRBV2 and TRBJ1-5, with 10 bases identical to TRBD1. The CDR3 spans 13 residues. The germline gives CDR1 SNHLY, CDR2 FYNNEI. The J segment lost 5 bases and the V segment lost 10 bases, leaving 5 bases of the junction unmatched. CDR3 region: CATRDRGDQPQHF. CDR3 DNA: TGTGCCACCCGGGACAGGGGAGATCAGCCCCAGCATTTT. Drawing the rest from reference TRBV2 and TRBJ1-5, the complete variable domain is EPEVTQTPSHQVTQMGQEVILRCVPISNHLYFYWYRQILGQKVEFLVSFYNNEISEKSEIFDDQFSVERPDGSNFTLKIRSTKLEDSAMYFCATRDRGDQPQHFGDGTRLSIL.

The V and J genes are TRBV25-1 and TRBJ1-2; D ambiguous. Per germline, CDR1 MGHDK and CDR2 SYGVNS. The CDR3 length is 13 residues. Trimming removed 5 bases at V and 3 bases at J, with 10 bases between. CDR3 nucleotide sequence: TGTGCCAGCAGTCCGGGAGGGCACTATGGCTACACCTTC. It specifies CASSPGGHYGYTF.

The gene calls are TRBV5-1 and TRBJ2-7; the D gene is possibly TRBD1 (6 bases). The V gene lost 0 bases and the J gene lost 2 bases, with 12 bases spanning the gap. CDR1 SGHRS and CDR2 YFSETQ come from the germline V gene. This CDR3 has 15 amino acids. The CDR3 nucleotides are TGCGCCAGCAGCTTGGCCGGGACACCAACCTACGAGCAGTACTTC. Protein product: CASSLAGTPTYEQYF.

V and J are TRBV4-1 and TRBJ1-2; 7 bases fit TRBD1. The V gene end was trimmed by 0 bases and the J gene end by 8 bases; junction bases not matched to a gene: 6. CDR1 and CDR2 (germline): MGHRA, YSYEKL. CDR3 size: 14 residues. The CDR3: CASSQEGRGKGYTF. DNA for the CDR3: TGCGCCAGCAGCCAAGAAGGCAGGGGGAAGGGCTACACCTTC.